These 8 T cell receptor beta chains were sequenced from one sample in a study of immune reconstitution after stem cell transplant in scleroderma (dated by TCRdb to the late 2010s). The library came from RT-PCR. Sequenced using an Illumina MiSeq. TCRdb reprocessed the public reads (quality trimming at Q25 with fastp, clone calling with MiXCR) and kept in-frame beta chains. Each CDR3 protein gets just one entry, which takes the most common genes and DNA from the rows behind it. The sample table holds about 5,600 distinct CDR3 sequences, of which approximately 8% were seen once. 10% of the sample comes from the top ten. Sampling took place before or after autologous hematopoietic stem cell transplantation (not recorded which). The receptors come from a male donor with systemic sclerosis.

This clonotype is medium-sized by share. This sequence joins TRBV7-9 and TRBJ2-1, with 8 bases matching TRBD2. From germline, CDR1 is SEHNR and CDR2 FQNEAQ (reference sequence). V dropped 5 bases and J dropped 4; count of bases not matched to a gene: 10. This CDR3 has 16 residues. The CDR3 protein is CASSPYSGVGYNEQFF. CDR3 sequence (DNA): TGTGCCAGCAGCCCCTATAGCGGGGTAGGTTACAATGAGCAGTTCTTC.

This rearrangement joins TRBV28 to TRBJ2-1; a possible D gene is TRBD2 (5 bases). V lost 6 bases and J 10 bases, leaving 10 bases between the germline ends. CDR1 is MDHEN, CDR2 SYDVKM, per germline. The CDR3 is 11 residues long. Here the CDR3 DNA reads TGTGCCAGCAGCCGCCGGGGAGAGCAGTTCTTC. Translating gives CASSRRGEQFF.

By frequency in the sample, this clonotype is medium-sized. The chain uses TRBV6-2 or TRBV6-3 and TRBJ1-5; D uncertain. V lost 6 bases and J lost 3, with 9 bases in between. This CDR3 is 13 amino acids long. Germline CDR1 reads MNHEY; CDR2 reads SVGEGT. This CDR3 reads CASSLPYNQPQHF. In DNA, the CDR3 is TGTGCCAGCAGCCTACCGTACAATCAGCCCCAGCATTTT.

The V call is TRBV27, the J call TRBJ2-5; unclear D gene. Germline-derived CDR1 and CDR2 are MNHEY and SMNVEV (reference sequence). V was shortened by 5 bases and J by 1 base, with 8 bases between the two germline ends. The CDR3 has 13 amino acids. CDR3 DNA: TGTGCCAGCAGTAAGGACGGCCAAGAGACCCAGTACTTC. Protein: CASSKDGQETQYF.

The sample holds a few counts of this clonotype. The CDR3 bases are TGTGCCAGCAGCTGGGGACTAGCAGCGAACACCGGGGAGCTGTTTTTT. This sequence encodes CASSWGLAANTGELFF. The chain uses TRBV7-9 and TRBJ2-2; 9 bases are a match to TRBD2. This CDR3 comprises 16 residues. The germline V gene encodes CDR1 SEHNR and CDR2 FQNEAQ (reference sequence). The V and J ends lost 4 bases and 0 bases, in that order; junction bases with no gene match: 3.

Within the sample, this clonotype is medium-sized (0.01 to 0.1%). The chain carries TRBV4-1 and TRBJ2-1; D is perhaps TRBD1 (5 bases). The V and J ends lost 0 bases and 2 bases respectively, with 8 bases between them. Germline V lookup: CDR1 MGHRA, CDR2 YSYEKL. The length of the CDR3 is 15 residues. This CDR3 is CASSQETGTYNEQFF. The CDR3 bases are TGCGCCAGCAGCCAAGAAACAGGAACCTACAATGAGCAGTTCTTC.

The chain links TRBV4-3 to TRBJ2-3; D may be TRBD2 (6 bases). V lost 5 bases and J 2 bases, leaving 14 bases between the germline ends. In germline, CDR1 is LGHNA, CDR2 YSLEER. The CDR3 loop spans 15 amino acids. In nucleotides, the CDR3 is TGCGCCAGCAGCGAGGCGGGGTGGGACACAGATACGCAGTATTTT. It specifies CASSEAGWDTDTQYF.

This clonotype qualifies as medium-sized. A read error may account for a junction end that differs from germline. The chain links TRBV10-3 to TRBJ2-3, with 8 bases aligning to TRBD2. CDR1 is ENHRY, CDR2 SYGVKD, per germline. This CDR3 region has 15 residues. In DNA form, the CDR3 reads TGTGCCCTCAGAGGTAGCGGGAAGTTGACAGATACGCAGTATTTT. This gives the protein CALRGSGKLTDTQYF.